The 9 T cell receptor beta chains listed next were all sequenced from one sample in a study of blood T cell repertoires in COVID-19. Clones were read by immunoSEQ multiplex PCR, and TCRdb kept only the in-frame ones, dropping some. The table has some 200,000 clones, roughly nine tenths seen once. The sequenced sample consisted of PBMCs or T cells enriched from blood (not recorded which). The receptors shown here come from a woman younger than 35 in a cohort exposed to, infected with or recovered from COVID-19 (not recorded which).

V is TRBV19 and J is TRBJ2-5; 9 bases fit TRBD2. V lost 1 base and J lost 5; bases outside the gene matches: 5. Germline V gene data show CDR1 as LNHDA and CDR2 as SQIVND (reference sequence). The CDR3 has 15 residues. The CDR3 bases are TGTGCCAGTAGTATAGGCGGGGGGGCCCGGGAGACCCAGTACTTC. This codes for CASSIGGGARETQYF. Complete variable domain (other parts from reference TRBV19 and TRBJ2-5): DGGITQSPKYLFRKEGQNVTLSCEQNLNHDAMYWYRQDPGQGLRLIYYSQIVNDFQKGDIAEGYSVSREKKESFPLTVTSAQKNPTAFYLCASSIGGGARETQYFGPGTRLLVL.

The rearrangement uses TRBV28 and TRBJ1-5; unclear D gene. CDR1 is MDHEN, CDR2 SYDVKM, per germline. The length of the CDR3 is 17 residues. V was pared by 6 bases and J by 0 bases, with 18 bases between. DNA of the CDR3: TGTGCCAGCAGCGCGAGTCCGGGAAAATATAGCAATCAGCCCCAGCATTTT. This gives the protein CASSASPGKYSNQPQHF.

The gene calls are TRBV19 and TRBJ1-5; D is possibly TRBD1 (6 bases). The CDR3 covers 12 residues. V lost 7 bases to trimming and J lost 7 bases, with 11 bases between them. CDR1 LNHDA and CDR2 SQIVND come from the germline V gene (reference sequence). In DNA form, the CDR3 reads TGTGCCAGTAACATAGGGGGACAGCCCCAGCATTTT. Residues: CASNIGGQPQHF.

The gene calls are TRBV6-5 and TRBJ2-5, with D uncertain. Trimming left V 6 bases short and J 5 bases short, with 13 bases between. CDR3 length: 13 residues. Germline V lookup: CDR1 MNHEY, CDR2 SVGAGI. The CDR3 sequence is CASRIGSRETQYF. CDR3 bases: TGTGCCAGCAGGATCGGGTCGAGGGAGACCCAGTACTTC.

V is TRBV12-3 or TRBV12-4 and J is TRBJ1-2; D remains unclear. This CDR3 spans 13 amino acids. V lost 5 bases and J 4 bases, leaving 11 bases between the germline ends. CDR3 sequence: CASSVNKFYGYTF. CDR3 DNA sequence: TGTGCCAGCAGTGTAAACAAATTCTATGGCTACACCTTC.

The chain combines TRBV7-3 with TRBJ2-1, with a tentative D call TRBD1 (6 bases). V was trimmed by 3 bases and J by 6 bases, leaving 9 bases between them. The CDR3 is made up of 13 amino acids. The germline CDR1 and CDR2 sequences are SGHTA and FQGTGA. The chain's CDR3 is CASSFPGVNEQFF. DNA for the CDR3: TGTGCCAGCAGCTTTCCAGGGGTCAATGAGCAGTTCTTC.

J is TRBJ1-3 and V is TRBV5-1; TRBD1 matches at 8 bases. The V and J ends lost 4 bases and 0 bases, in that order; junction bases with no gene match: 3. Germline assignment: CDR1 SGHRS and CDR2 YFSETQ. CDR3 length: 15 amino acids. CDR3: CASSGQGGSGNTIYF. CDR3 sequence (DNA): TGCGCCAGCAGCGGACAGGGAGGCTCTGGAAACACCATATATTTT. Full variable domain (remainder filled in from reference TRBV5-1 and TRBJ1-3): KAGVTQTPRYLIKTRGQQVTLSCSPISGHRSVSWYQQTPGQGLQFLFEYFSETQRNKGNFPGRFSGRQFSNSRSEMNVSTLELGDSALYLCASSGQGGSGNTIYFGEGSWLTVV.

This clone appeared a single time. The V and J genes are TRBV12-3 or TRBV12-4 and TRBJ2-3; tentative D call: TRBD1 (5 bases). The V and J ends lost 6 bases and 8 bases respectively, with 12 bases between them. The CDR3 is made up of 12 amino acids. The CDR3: CASSQRGITQYF. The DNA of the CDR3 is TGTGCCAGCAGCCAAAGGGGCATTACGCAGTATTTT.

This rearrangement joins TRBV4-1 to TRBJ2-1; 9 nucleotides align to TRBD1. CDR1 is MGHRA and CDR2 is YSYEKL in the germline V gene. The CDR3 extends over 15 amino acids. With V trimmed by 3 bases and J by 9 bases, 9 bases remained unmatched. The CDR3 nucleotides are TGCGCCAGCAGCCACCCACAGGGGGCGCTTAGTGAGCAGTTCTTC. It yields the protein CASSHPQGALSEQFF.